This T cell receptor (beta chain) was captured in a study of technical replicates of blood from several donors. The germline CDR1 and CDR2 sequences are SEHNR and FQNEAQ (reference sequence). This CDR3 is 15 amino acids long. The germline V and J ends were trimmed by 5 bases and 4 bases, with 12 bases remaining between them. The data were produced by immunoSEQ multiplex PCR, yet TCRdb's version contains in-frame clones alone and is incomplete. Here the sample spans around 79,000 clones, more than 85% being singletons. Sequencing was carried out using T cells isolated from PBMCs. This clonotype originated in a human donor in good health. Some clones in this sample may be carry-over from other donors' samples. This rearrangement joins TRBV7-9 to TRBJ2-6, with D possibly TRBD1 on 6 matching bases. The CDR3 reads CASSSAGVGANVLTF. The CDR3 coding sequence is TGTGCCAGCAGCAGCGCAGGGGTGGGGGCCAACGTCCTGACTTTC.